The rows below give T cell receptor beta chains drawn from one sample of a study of blood T cell repertoires in COVID-19. Assay: immunoSEQ multiplex PCR; the TCRdb copy retains only in-frame clones and omits some. Of some 300,000 clones in the sample, under 90% were seen once. The sample consisted of PBMCs or T cells enriched from blood (not recorded which). These receptors originate from a woman in her fifties or sixties who had been exposed to COVID-19. Each CDR3 is given with its conserved first and last residue. The order of the fields is J gene, clone size, V gene, CDR3 protein. A clone size is listed for some rows: how often the clone was seen (once, few, many), or a class if it is expanded.

J gene: TRBJ1-5
clone size: once
V gene: TRBV6-5
CDR3 protein: CASRAPNQPQHF

J gene: TRBJ2-3
clone size: -
V gene: TRBV12-3/TRBV12-4
CDR3 protein: CASGGATDTQYF

J gene: TRBJ2-1
clone size: -
V gene: TRBV27
CDR3 protein: CASRPLSGQGPDPSYNEQFF

J gene: TRBJ2-7
clone size: -
V gene: TRBV7-2
CDR3 protein: CASSSRTATGSPYEQYF

J gene: TRBJ1-2
clone size: -
V gene: TRBV7-9
CDR3 protein: CASSLLIQSGYTF

J gene: TRBJ1-5
clone size: few
V gene: TRBV5-6
CDR3 protein: CASSEKAFVDQPQHF

J gene: TRBJ1-4
clone size: -
V gene: TRBV3-1/TRBV3-2
CDR3 protein: CASNHRGEGEKLFF

J gene: TRBJ1-2
clone size: -
V gene: TRBV3-1/TRBV3-2
CDR3 protein: CASSPTRDRAGEGYTF

J gene: TRBJ1-2
clone size: -
V gene: TRBV18
CDR3 protein: CASSPPNRDSYGYTF

J gene: TRBJ2-1
clone size: -
V gene: TRBV5-4
CDR3 protein: CASSLARTSGDGDEQFF

J gene: TRBJ1-5
clone size: -
V gene: TRBV28
CDR3 protein: CASRSRTGVPLNRSQHF

J gene: TRBJ1-1
clone size: -
V gene: TRBV19
CDR3 protein: CASSLAGLSGTEAFF

J gene: TRBJ1-2
clone size: -
V gene: TRBV28
CDR3 protein: CASSDRGVNYGYTF

J gene: TRBJ1-2
clone size: once
V gene: TRBV28
CDR3 protein: CASSLQGNYGYTF

J gene: TRBJ2-3
clone size: -
V gene: TRBV5-1
CDR3 protein: CASSQSGGNTDTQYF

J gene: TRBJ1-6
clone size: -
V gene: TRBV18
CDR3 protein: CASSPADNSPLHF

J gene: TRBJ2-3
clone size: -
V gene: TRBV5-4
CDR3 protein: CASSFDRYTDTQYF